This T cell receptor (beta chain) derives from a study of regulatory T cells in long-lasting Graves disease. HTBI primers from iRepertoire and Arm-PCR of CDR3 regions yielded the TCR beta libraries. TCRdb used MiXCR to reprocess the multiplex PCR reads, holding one entry per CDR3 protein. The profile shows 440,000 or so distinct CDR3 sequences, roughly 15% of them singletons. Time point reported: newly diagnosed GD, antithyroid drugs for less than 3 months. Researchers made the TCR library from RNA that was extracted from PBMCs. Patients with Graves' disease were diagnosed by American Thyroid Association guidelines. This clonotype was seen repeatedly, ten times or more. Its antigen is not identified. Findings and caveats of the study: Patients whose Graves' disease persisted exhibited lower TCR diversity than those newly diagnosed.

The sample was also linked to a second study, of T cells in Graves' hyperthyroidism and ophthalmopathy. That work states: Appearing also in blood were most of the thyroid clonotypes expanded above 0.001.

This specimen consisted of peripheral blood mononuclear cells (PBMCs), obtained at new diagnosis, from a patient treated with antithyroid drugs. The origin of this receptor is a woman in her twenties or thirties with Graves disease.

The CDR3 region has the DNA TGTGCCAGCAGCACCACAGGGGGTTTCGAGCAGTACTTC. Its translation is CASSTTGGFEQYF. The rearrangement uses TRBV27 and TRBJ2-7; TRBD1 matches 8 bases. The CDR3 length is 13 residues. The J segment lost 6 bases and the V segment lost 6 bases, leaving 7 bases of the junction unmatched. The germline CDR1 and CDR2 sequences are MNHEY and SMNVEV (reference sequence).